The 32 T cell receptor beta chains in this list originate from one sample, sequenced in a study of blood T cells in healthy people across ages. Then a second PCR, running about 6 to 11 cycles, was carried out with a sample-barcoded 5' primer and a J-beta primer mix. Via MiXCR, TCRdb re-called the 5' RACE reads, giving one row per CDR3 protein. The sample lists 2 million or so distinct CDR3 sequences; roughly 49% were seen once. The sample consisted of blood. Receptors originate from a woman aged 40 to 50 in good health.

The chain combines TRBV7-8 with TRBJ2-7; 8 bases fit TRBD1. The CDR3 is 15 amino acids. Germline CDR1 and CDR2: SGHVS and FQNEAQ. Unmatched junction bases numbered 12, after V lost 4 bases and J lost 7 bases. The DNA of the CDR3 is TGTGCCAGCAGCTCCCGGGACAGGAGCTACAATGAGCAGTACTTC. Its protein product is CASSSRDRSYNEQYF.

In its sample, this clonotype was seen many times. This chain links TRBV5-6 with TRBJ1-2; TRBD1 agrees at 9 bases. The V gene end was trimmed by 3 bases and the J gene end by 5 bases; junction bases not matched to a gene: 5. CDR1 and CDR2 (germline): SGHDT, YYEEEE. This CDR3 comprises 14 residues. CDR3 bases: TGTGCCAGCAGCTCCGGACAGGGGCCTTATGGCTACACCTTC. It specifies CASSSGQGPYGYTF.

The V and J genes are TRBV21-1 and TRBJ2-1; the DNA was not compared with TRBD2, the D call given in the table. TRBV21-1 is a documented pseudogene. CDR3 length equals 13 residues. The CDR3 sequence is CASSKGRNYEQFF. CDR3 DNA sequence: TGTGCCAGCAGCAAAGGGAGGAATTACGAGCAGTTCTTC.

J is TRBJ2-6 and V is TRBV12-3 or TRBV12-4; maybe TRBD2 (5 bases). This CDR3 comprises 15 residues. V dropped 3 bases and J dropped 3 bases, with 9 bases sitting between them. CDR3 protein: CASSFGKNGANVLTF. CDR3 nucleotides: TGTGCCAGCAGTTTCGGGAAAAATGGGGCCAACGTCCTGACTTTC.

V usage is TRBV10-3 and J usage is TRBJ2-7; D possibly uses TRBD1 or TRBD2 (5 bases each). The germline gives CDR1 ENHRY, CDR2 SYGVKD. Between the trimmed V and J ends, which lost 2 bases and 3 bases, there was a span of 17 bases. The CDR3 loop spans 16 amino acids. CDR3 loop: CAISEPRGRDGYEQYF. The DNA for the CDR3 is TGTGCCATCAGTGAGCCCCGAGGCAGGGACGGCTACGAGCAGTACTTC.

V is TRBV5-6 and J is TRBJ1-2; no definite D call. With 0 bases removed from V and 4 bases from J, the gap between germline ends came to 19 bases. The germline V gene encodes CDR1 SGHDT and CDR2 YYEEEE. The length of the CDR3 is 17 residues. This CDR3 reads CASSLVELPTSGYGYTF. CDR3 coding DNA: TGTGCCAGCAGCTTGGTAGAGTTGCCTACTTCGGGCTATGGCTACACCTTC.

The rearrangement uses TRBV4-1 and TRBJ1-2; unclear D gene. CDR1 is MGHRA and CDR2 is YSYEKL in the germline V gene. Trimming took 3 bases from V and 4 from J, leaving 12 bases between them. The CDR3 is 14 amino acids. The CDR3 coding sequence is TGCGCCAGCAGCCAGGAGAGCTTATCCTATGGCTACACCTTC. It codes for CASSQESLSYGYTF.

The chain combines TRBV5-1 with TRBJ2-4; TRBD2 might be the D (7 bases). V was shortened by 7 bases and J by 5 bases, with 16 bases between the two germline ends. Germline V lookup: CDR1 SGHRS, CDR2 YFSETQ. The CDR3 spans 14 residues. DNA for the CDR3: TGCGCCAGCTTCGGGGGGCCTGGGGAAAACATTCAGTACTTC. It encodes CASFGGPGENIQYF.

This clonotype was detected ten times or more. The V and J genes are TRBV7-9 and TRBJ1-2; no definite D call. The length of the CDR3 is 11 residues. Germline CDR1 and CDR2: SEHNR and FQNEAQ (reference sequence). V was shortened by 5 bases and J by 7 bases, with 8 bases between the two germline ends. The CDR3 protein is CASSLQSGYTF. In DNA form, the CDR3 reads TGTGCCAGCAGCCTCCAAAGTGGCTACACCTTC.

The chain has TRBV7-2 and TRBJ2-4, with D uncertain. The CDR3 has 15 amino acids. From germline, CDR1 is SGHTA and CDR2 FQGNSA. Trimming cost V 5 bases and J 1 base, with 12 bases left between them. The DNA for the CDR3 is TGTGCCAGCAGCCTTTCCGGTCAGGCCAAAAACATTCAGTACTTC. This gives the protein CASSLSGQAKNIQYF.

This rearrangement joins TRBV19 to TRBJ2-5; D is perhaps TRBD2 (5 bases). The V gene lost 5 bases and the J gene lost 5 bases, with 15 bases spanning the gap. Germline CDR1 is LNHDA and CDR2 is SQIVND (reference sequence). The CDR3 has 14 amino acids. CDR3 sequence: CASSGSFRSETQYF. As DNA, the CDR3 is TGTGCCAGTAGTGGGAGTTTTCGAAGCGAGACCCAGTACTTC.

The chain combines TRBV20-1 with TRBJ2-4; D assignment may be TRBD1 or TRBD2 (5 bases each). This CDR3 region has 14 residues. In germline, CDR1 is DFQATT, CDR2 SNEGSKA (reference sequence). Trimming left V 0 bases short and J 8 bases short, with 14 bases between. The CDR3 loop reads CSARDQQGAYIQYF. DNA for the CDR3: TGCAGTGCTAGAGATCAGCAGGGAGCTTACATTCAGTACTTC.

The CDR3 reads CASSPLQGQGARFGTDTQYF. The CDR3 coding sequence is TGCGCCAGCAGCCCCCTCCAGGGACAGGGGGCGCGATTTGGCACAGATACGCAGTATTTT. The J gene is TRBJ2-3, the V gene TRBV4-3; 12 bases are shared with TRBD1. The junction had 15 bases not matched to a gene; V was cut back by 4 bases and J by 1 base. This CDR3 comprises 20 residues. Germline V CDR1 and CDR2: LGHNA, YSLEER.

The rearrangement links TRBV6-2 or TRBV6-3 to TRBJ2-3, with TRBD2 matching 11 bases. Germline V gene sequence: CDR1 MNHEY, CDR2 SVGEGT. V lost 2 bases, J lost 4 bases, and 11 bases stayed unmatched. The CDR3 totals 18 residues. This chain's CDR3 is CASSYVGTSGAWADTQYF. CDR3 in DNA: TGTGCCAGCAGTTACGTCGGGACTAGCGGTGCATGGGCAGATACGCAGTATTTT.

The V call is TRBV27, the J call TRBJ2-1, with D maybe TRBD1 (5 bases). The germline V gene encodes CDR1 MNHEY and CDR2 SMNVEV (reference sequence). Trimming shortened V by 0 bases and J by 4 bases, and 19 bases separated the two germline ends. This CDR3 region has 18 residues. Here the CDR3 reads CASSLSMGDSVLYNEQFF. For the CDR3, the DNA is TGTGCCAGCAGTTTATCGATGGGTGACAGCGTCTTATACAATGAGCAGTTCTTC.

This clonotype was counted once. The chain is built from TRBV11-2 and TRBJ2-7; the match to TRBD1 covers 7 bases. The CDR3 totals 15 residues. V gave up 2 bases and J gave up 6 bases; unmatched junction bases: 10. The germline CDR1 and CDR2 sequences are SGHAT and FQNNGV. CDR3: CASSLSRGTLSEQYF. Here the CDR3 DNA reads TGTGCCAGCAGCTTATCCAGGGGGACCCTGTCCGAGCAGTACTTC.

This chain connects TRBV9 to TRBJ1-6, with no clear D. This CDR3 region has 14 residues. Germline CDR1 and CDR2: SGDLS and YYNGEE. Between the trimmed V and J ends, which lost 2 bases and 3 bases, there was a span of 6 bases. For the CDR3, the DNA is TGTGCCAGCAGCGTTTCCGGCTATAATTCACCCCTCCACTTT. Translated, it gives CASSVSGYNSPLHF.

The rearrangement uses TRBV5-1 and TRBJ2-1; possibly TRBD1 for D (5 bases). Germline values: CDR1 SGHRS, CDR2 YFSETQ. This CDR3 region has 15 residues. V was pared by 4 bases and J by 7 bases, with 18 bases between. The chain's CDR3 is CASSPGYGQRNEQFF. The DNA for the CDR3 is TGCGCCAGCAGCCCAGGGTATGGACAAAGGAATGAGCAGTTCTTC.

The rearrangement joins TRBV14 to TRBJ1-2; a possible D gene is TRBD1 (5 bases). The CDR3 consists of 16 residues. CDR1 is SGHDN and CDR2 is FVKESK in the germline V gene. V lost 1 base and J 2 bases, leaving 14 bases between the germline ends. The CDR3 loop reads CASSQAPRDRNYGYTF. The CDR3 nucleotides read TGTGCCAGCAGCCAAGCCCCCCGGGACCGCAACTATGGCTACACCTTC. Full variable domain (remainder filled in from reference TRBV14 and TRBJ1-2): EAGVTQFPSHSVIEKGQTVTLRCDPISGHDNLYWYRRVMGKEIKFLLHFVKESKQDESGMPNNRFLAERTGGTYSTLKVQPAELEDSGVYFCASSQAPRDRNYGYTFGSGTRLTVV.

The chain carries TRBV27 and TRBJ2-1, with TRBD1 matching over 8 bases. This CDR3 is 13 amino acids long. Looked up from germline, CDR1 is MNHEY and CDR2 is SMNVEV (reference sequence). V was pared by 5 bases and J by 7 bases, with 4 bases of the junction left unmatched. In nucleotides, the CDR3 is TGTGCCAGCAGTACCCGGACAGGGAATGAGCAGTTCTTC. Translation gives CASSTRTGNEQFF.

With respect to this clonotype: One end of the junction fails to match germline, which may point to a read error. The rearrangement links TRBV12-3 or TRBV12-4 to TRBJ1-2; D perhaps matches TRBD1 (6 bases). The CDR3 is 14 amino acids. The CDR3 is CASSPRGSDYGFTF. CDR3 in DNA: TGTGCCAGCAGCCCCAGGGGTTCGGACTATGGCTTCACCTTC.

This rearrangement joins TRBV20-1 to TRBJ2-7, with TRBD1 identical over 9 bases. The length of the CDR3 is 14 residues. Losses at the gene ends were 3 bases for V and 6 bases for J; bases not matched to a gene: 9. Germline CDR1 DFQATT, CDR2 SNEGSKA (reference sequence). CDR3 nucleotide sequence: TGCAGTGCTAGCCCACCGGGACAGGGTTCCGAGCAGTACTTC. Translation gives CSASPPGQGSEQYF.

The V gene is TRBV28, the J gene TRBJ2-5; D uncertain. The J call may be mistaken, given a closer DNA end match to TRBJ2-7. Germline V lookup: CDR1 MDHEN, CDR2 SYDVKM. The CDR3 is 14 residues long. The CDR3 reads CASTNPGAVDEQYF. CDR3 DNA: TGTGCCAGCACCAATCCAGGTGCAGTCGACGAGCAGTACTTC.

The chain couples TRBV15 to TRBJ2-3, with D perhaps matching TRBD1 (7 bases). V dropped 0 bases and J dropped 5 bases, with 15 bases sitting between them. The CDR3 is made up of 16 amino acids. In germline, CDR1 is LNHNV, CDR2 YYDKDF (reference sequence). Here the CDR3 DNA reads TGTGCCACCAGCAGAGATCTGGAGGGGGCTCGAGATACGCAGTATTTT. Protein product: CATSRDLEGARDTQYF.

Turning to this clonotype: The junction does not match germline at one end; this may be a read error. The V gene is TRBV7-2, the J gene TRBJ2-1; TRBD2 matches at 11 bases. The CDR3 is 18 amino acids. The V gene's germline CDR1 is SGHTA and CDR2 FQGNSA. The CDR3 here is CASSSRPRLAGTYNEQLF. CDR3 coding DNA: TGTGCCAGCAGCTCAAGACCTAGACTAGCGGGGACCTACAATGAGCAGCTCTTC. The variable domain in full, with the rest retrieved from reference TRBV7-2 and TRBJ2-1, is GAGVSQSPSNKVTEKGKDVELRCDPISGHTALYWYRQSLGQGLEFLIYFQGNSAPDKSGLPSDRFSAERTGGSVSTLTIQRTQQEDSAVYLCASSSRPRLAGTYNEQLFGPGTRLTVL.

This clonotype occurred a few times. The V and J genes are TRBV9 and TRBJ2-3; 10 nucleotides align to TRBD2. Trimming removed 0 bases from V and 3 bases from J; junction bases left unmatched: 4. In germline, CDR1 is SGDLS, CDR2 YYNGEE. The CDR3 runs to 16 residues. In DNA form, the CDR3 reads TGTGCCAGCAGCGTAGAAGGGACTAGCGTTACAGATACGCAGTATTTT. Translated: CASSVEGTSVTDTQYF.

The chain carries TRBV7-9 and TRBJ2-1; TRBD2 is a possible D gene (5 bases). The CDR3 is 16 residues long. Germline V gives CDR1 SEHNR, CDR2 FQNEAQ (reference sequence). The V and J ends lost 5 bases and 4 bases respectively, with 18 bases between them. CDR3 sequence: CASSTSRGRLYNEQFF. CDR3 bases: TGTGCCAGCAGCACCTCTCGGGGTAGATTGTACAATGAGCAGTTCTTC.

The chain employs TRBV27 and TRBJ2-4; TRBD1 might be the D (7 bases). The DNA end favors TRBJ2-7, so the J call may be wrong. Germline V lookup: CDR1 MNHEY, CDR2 SMNVEV (reference sequence). The CDR3 is made up of 14 amino acids. The CDR3 bases are TGTGCCAGCTCGAGACGACAGGGAGGCCACGAGCAGTACTTC. Translation gives CASSRRQGGHEQYF.

The chain uses TRBV29-1 and TRBJ1-4; no firm D call. V dropped 6 bases and J dropped 9 bases, with 14 bases sitting between them. The CDR3 loop spans 12 amino acids. The germline gives CDR1 SQVTM, CDR2 ANQGSEA. The CDR3 here is CSVGLYDKKLFF. The DNA for the CDR3 is TGCAGCGTAGGACTGTACGATAAAAAACTGTTTTTT.

This clonotype was observed a handful of times. The V gene is TRBV7-2, the J gene TRBJ2-3; D gene uncertain. Trimming removed 5 bases from V and 2 bases from J, with 8 bases in between. Germline V gives CDR1 SGHTA, CDR2 FQGNSA. The CDR3 is 13 amino acids. The CDR3 reads CASSVDHTDTQYF. Written as DNA, the CDR3 is TGTGCCAGCAGCGTGGACCACACAGATACGCAGTATTTT.

This clonotype occurred a few times. This chain connects TRBV7-8 to TRBJ1-2; D not resolved. The CDR3 contains 17 residues. The germline V gene has CDR1 SGHVS and CDR2 FQNEAQ. V lost 5 bases to trimming and J lost 0 bases, with 19 bases between them. CDR3 sequence (DNA): TGTGCCAGCAGCCCCCTCGGTCTAATCGGGACTAACTATGGCTACACCTTC. Its protein product is CASSPLGLIGTNYGYTF.

This clonotype was counted a single time. The chain links TRBV12-3 or TRBV12-4 to TRBJ1-1; no firm D call. CDR3 length: 20 amino acids. V dropped 5 bases and J dropped 0 bases, with 28 bases sitting between them. CDR3 in amino acids: CASSTPQVAQPRAMNTEAFF. The CDR3 DNA follows: TGTGCCAGCAGTACGCCCCAGGTCGCTCAACCTAGGGCTATGAACACTGAAGCTTTCTTT.